These 15 T cell receptor beta chains came from one sample sequenced in a study of spatial heterogeneity in lung cancer. Time point given: sample taken at primary tumor resection. Whole RNA, isolated from tumor, nontumor lung or frozen PBMC, was sequenced without prior sorting. TCRdb reanalysed the 5' RACE reads using MiXCR and keeps one entry per CDR3 protein. This sample has 9,500 to 12,000 distinct CDR3 sequences; around 6.5% occur once, and the top ten carry 28%. Sequencing was performed on PBMCs, taken at surgery. Receptors were obtained from a male donor with early-stage non-small cell lung cancer.

As concerns this clonotype: The library was built for alpha chains, so this beta chain is an off-target read and its size means little. The chain couples TRBV20-1 to TRBJ1-3; unclear D gene. The CDR3 contains 12 residues. Trimming pared 4 bases from V and 2 bases from J, leaving 6 bases between. Germline CDR1 is DFQATT and CDR2 is SNEGSKA (reference sequence). The CDR3, as DNA: TGCAGTGCTAAGGGTCCTGGAAACACCATATATTTT. Translating it yields CSAKGPGNTIYF.

This clonotype was observed at least ten times. The size of this beta chain means little, since it is a stray read in a library made for alpha chains. This rearrangement joins TRBV27 to TRBJ2-1, with TRBD2 matching over 8 bases. Germline CDR1 MNHEY, CDR2 SMNVEV (reference sequence). Trimming took 6 bases from V and 6 from J; bases not matched to a gene: 10. The CDR3 consists of 15 residues. The CDR3 DNA reads TGTGCCAGCAGCCCTGGACTAGCCGGGTTCAATGAGCAGTTCTTC. Protein product: CASSPGLAGFNEQFF.

With respect to this clonotype: This sequence may be a read error, since a much larger clone differs from it by one base. For a library built for alpha chains, this beta chain is a stray read; little rests on its size. The chain uses TRBV6-5 and TRBJ2-7; the D gene could be TRBD1 or TRBD2 (5 bases each). Trimming took off 11 bases at V and 3 bases at J, with 14 bases between the two ends. In germline, CDR1 is MNHEY, CDR2 SVGAGI. This CDR3 has 12 amino acids. In DNA form, the CDR3 reads TGTGCCGAGGGGTCGGATCGCTACGAGCAGTACTTC. It yields the protein CAEGSDRYEQYF.

This clonotype has a handful of counts. In a library made to pick up alpha chains, this beta chain is a stray read with a size that means little. This chain uses TRBV7-9 with TRBJ1-3; D is unresolved. The CDR3 consists of 15 residues. Germline lookup yields CDR1 SEHNR and CDR2 FQNEAQ (reference sequence). The V gene lost 5 bases and the J gene lost 0 bases, with 11 bases spanning the gap. The CDR3 coding sequence is TGTGCCAGCAGCCCAGCGGCTTCCTCTGGAAACACCATATATTTT. This translates into CASSPAASSGNTIYF.

This clonotype is categorized as medium-sized (0.01 to 0.1%). This beta chain is off target for a library built for alpha chains, so its abundance means little. This rearrangement joins TRBV20-1 to TRBJ2-7, with D uncertain. CDR3 length: 11 residues. Looked up from germline, CDR1 is DFQATT and CDR2 is SNEGSKA (reference sequence). Trimming removed 2 bases from V and 10 bases from J, with 12 bases in between. CDR3 nucleotides: TGCAGTGCTAGATTCGATAGATTACAGTACTTC. As protein: CSARFDRLQYF.

This clonotype has ten or more counts. Within a library made for alpha chains, this beta chain is off target, and its count is uninformative. The genes are TRBV6-4 and TRBJ2-3; D uncertain. CDR1 is MRHNA and CDR2 is SNTAGT in the germline V gene. V lost 2 bases to trimming and J lost 12 bases, with 12 bases between them. This CDR3 is built from 12 residues. The CDR3 nucleotides are TGTGCCAGCAGTGACACAGACCGACCCCAGTATTTT. Protein sequence: CASSDTDRPQYF.

This clonotype was found many times. Since it is a stray read in a library aimed at alpha chains, this beta chain has a size that is not meaningful. The chain combines TRBV15 with TRBJ2-7; TRBD2 matches at 7 bases. The CDR3 is 15 amino acids. Trimming took 0 bases from V and 1 from J; bases not matched to a gene: 3. Per germline, CDR1 LNHNV and CDR2 YYDKDF (reference sequence). The CDR3 DNA sequence: TGTGCCACCAGCAGAGAGGGGGGAGGGTCCTACGAGCAGTACTTC. It codes for CATSREGGGSYEQYF.

This clonotype was recorded many times. Because this beta chain is a stray read in a library intended to capture alpha chains, its abundance should not be given much weight. V and J are TRBV20-1 and TRBJ2-3; D is uncertain. The length of the CDR3 is 11 residues. The V end lost 1 base, the J end lost 7 bases, and 6 bases lay between the germline ends. The germline gives CDR1 DFQATT, CDR2 SNEGSKA (reference sequence). In DNA, the CDR3 is TGCAGTGCTAGAGTAAAGTATACGCAGTATTTT. It is translated as CSARVKYTQYF.

This clonotype was seen only a few times. This beta chain slipped into a library made for alpha chains as a stray read, so its size is not meaningful. V gene TRBV23-1 combines with J gene TRBJ2-7; D ambiguous. TRBV23-1 is identified as an open reading frame with a role that is uncertain. This CDR3 region has 18 residues. Trimming left V 3 bases short and J 0 bases short, with 21 bases between. This CDR3 reads CASSHPTALGSFSYEQYF. In DNA form, the CDR3 reads TGCGCCAGCAGTCACCCCACAGCACTGGGATCGTTCTCCTACGAGCAGTACTTC.

By share of the sample, this clonotype is medium-sized. This beta chain is a stray sequence in a library constructed for alpha chains; its clone size is not meaningful. This chain connects TRBV5-4 to TRBJ1-1; no reliable D call. The CDR3 is made up of 14 amino acids. Trimming cost V 2 bases and J 1 base, with 9 bases left between them. Germline V gene sequence: CDR1 SGHNT, CDR2 YYREEE (reference sequence). CDR3 sequence: CASSLAQRNTEAFF. The CDR3 DNA is TGTGCCAGCAGCTTAGCACAGAGGAACACTGAAGCTTTCTTT.

This clonotype rates as medium-sized. Within a library made for alpha chains, this beta chain is off target, and its count is uninformative. The chain is built from TRBV6-2 or TRBV6-3 and TRBJ2-7, with D possibly being TRBD2 (5 bases). V lost 2 bases, J lost 3 bases, and 11 bases lay in between. The germline V gene encodes CDR1 MNHEY and CDR2 SVGEGT. The CDR3 is 14 amino acids. CDR3: CASSYPGGDYEQYF. In DNA, the CDR3 is TGTGCCAGCAGTTACCCCGGAGGAGACTACGAGCAGTACTTC.

This clonotype is medium-sized. Since the library was made to target alpha chains, this beta chain is a stray read and its abundance is not meaningful. V gene TRBV27 combines with J gene TRBJ2-2, with no clear D. The CDR3 length is 12 residues. V lost 5 bases, J lost 7 bases, and 8 bases lay in between. Per germline, CDR1 MNHEY and CDR2 SMNVEV (reference sequence). CDR3 sequence reads: CASSLRVGELFF. In DNA form, the CDR3 reads TGTGCCAGCAGTCTAAGGGTCGGGGAGCTGTTTTTT.

This clonotype is judged medium-sized. Being off target in a library aimed at alpha chains, this beta chain has a size of little meaning. The rearrangement uses TRBV5-1 and TRBJ1-1; D is ambiguous. Germline CDR1 is SGHRS and CDR2 is YFSETQ. The V gene lost 5 bases and the J gene lost 1 base, with 9 bases spanning the gap. CDR3 length: 13 amino acids. The CDR3 protein is CASRRAANTEAFF. The CDR3 DNA sequence: TGCGCCAGCAGGCGGGCAGCGAACACTGAAGCTTTCTTT.

In this sample, this clonotype turned up many times. This beta chain came through as a stray read in a library set up for alpha chains, and its size says little. V is TRBV5-1 and J is TRBJ1-6, with D unclear. This CDR3 spans 17 amino acids. Trimming cost V 0 bases and J 0 bases, with 10 bases left between them. Germline CDR1 is SGHRS and CDR2 is YFSETQ. CDR3 residues: CASSLEATSSYNSPLHF. The CDR3 region has the DNA TGCGCCAGCAGCTTGGAGGCCACTAGCTCCTATAATTCACCCCTCCACTTT.

This clonotype has just a few counts. This beta chain was picked up by a library intended for alpha chains and is off target, so its count carries little meaning. The chain carries TRBV20-1 and TRBJ2-3; D is undetermined. The CDR3 is made up of 13 amino acids. Germline-derived CDR1 and CDR2 are DFQATT and SNEGSKA (reference sequence). The V end was cut by 6 bases, the J end by 6 bases, with 16 bases between. CDR3 loop: CSAPLTGTDTQYF. CDR3 nucleotides: TGCAGTGCCCCTTTGACGGGTACCGATACGCAGTATTTT.